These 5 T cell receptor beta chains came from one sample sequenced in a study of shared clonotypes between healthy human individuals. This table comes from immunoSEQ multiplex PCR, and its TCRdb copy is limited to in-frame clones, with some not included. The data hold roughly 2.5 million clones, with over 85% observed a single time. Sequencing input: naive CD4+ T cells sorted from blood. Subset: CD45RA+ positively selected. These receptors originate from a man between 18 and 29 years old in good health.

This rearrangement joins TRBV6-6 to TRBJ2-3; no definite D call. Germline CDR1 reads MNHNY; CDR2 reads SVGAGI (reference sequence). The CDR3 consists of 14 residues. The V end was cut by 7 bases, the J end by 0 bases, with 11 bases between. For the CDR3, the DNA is TGTGCCAGCACGCCGGCCCTTAGCACAGATACGCAGTATTTT. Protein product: CASTPALSTDTQYF.

DNA of the CDR3: TGTGCCAGCAGTGGGGACTTTTCGGCAGGGACAAGGGCCGACCCGCAGTATTTT. This codes for CASSGDFSAGTRADPQYF. The rearrangement uses TRBV2 and TRBJ2-3; D may correspond to TRBD1 or TRBD2 (6 bases each). Germline lookup yields CDR1 SNHLY and CDR2 FYNNEI. The V end lost 4 bases, the J end lost 10 bases, and 30 bases lay between the germline ends. The CDR3 has 18 residues.

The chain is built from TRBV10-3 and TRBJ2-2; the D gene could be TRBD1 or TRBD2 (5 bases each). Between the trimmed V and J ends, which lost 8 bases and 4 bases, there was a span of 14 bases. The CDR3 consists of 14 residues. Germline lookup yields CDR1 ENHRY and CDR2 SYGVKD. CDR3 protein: CAISDGASTGELFF. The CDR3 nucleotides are TGTGCCATCTCGGACGGGGCCAGCACCGGGGAGCTGTTTTTT.

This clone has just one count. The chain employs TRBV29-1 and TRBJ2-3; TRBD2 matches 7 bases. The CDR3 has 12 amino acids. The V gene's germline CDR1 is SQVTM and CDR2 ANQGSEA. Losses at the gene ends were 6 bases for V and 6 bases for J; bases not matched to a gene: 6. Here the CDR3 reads CSVDSSGDTQYF. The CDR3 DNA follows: TGCAGCGTCGACAGTAGCGGGGATACGCAGTATTTT.

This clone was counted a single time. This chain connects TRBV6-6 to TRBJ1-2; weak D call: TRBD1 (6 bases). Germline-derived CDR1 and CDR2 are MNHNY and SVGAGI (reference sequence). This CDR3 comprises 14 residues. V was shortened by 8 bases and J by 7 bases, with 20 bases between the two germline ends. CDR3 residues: CASHPPSGAGGYTF. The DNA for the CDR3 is TGTGCCAGCCACCCTCCTTCGGGGGCAGGTGGCTACACCTTC.